Given below is one T cell receptor beta chain in context. No cognate antigen has been identified for it. Base qualities are not provided; no much larger clone lies one nucleotide away. One collaborating source in Seattle enrolled patients while the patients were actively infected and followed the patients over time throughout the course of disease. The collaborating institutions used their own protocols to collect whole blood in K2EDTA tubes. For TCRbeta analysis, collaborator samples were shipped as frozen whole blood, as isolated PBMCs, or as DNA extracted from either sample type. These data come from a study of blood T cell repertoires in COVID-19 (dated by TCRdb to 2018 to 2021). Background for the entire study: Samples from collaborators originated in the United States, Italy and Spain and spanned both the acute and convalescent phases of COVID-19. The material from the prospective study consisted of cDNA or gDNA derived from T cells, B-cell-depleted T cells, or PBMCs. The dataset comprised deeply sampled blood TCRbeta repertoires from subjects exposed to, actively infected with, or recovered from COVID-19. The repertoires were released in a freely available public database meant as a resource for research on the immune response to SARS-CoV-2. Samples came from the ongoing ImmuneRACE study (first 160 participants) plus 1,254 subjects from 6 global collaborators. Sample metadata almost always included a de-identified subject ID, COVID-19 status, age in years and sex. Where HLA class I and class II types were available, the types were taken from metadata supplied by the sample provider, not from assay-based typing. General study outcomes and caveats: The amount of clinical and demographic metadata varied by source and participant and was provided uncurated.

TCRbeta CDR3 regions were amplified from genomic DNA by means of the immunoSEQ Assay, a bias-controlled multiplex PCR. In the original analysis: Within the assay, amplification of reference gene primers was used to estimate how many nucleated cells each sample contained. To quantify the absolute abundance of each unique TCRbeta CDR3 rearrangement, sequence reads were collapsed and filtered. For each sample, productive Simpson clonality was calculated as the square root of Simpson's diversity index over productive rearrangements. What TCRdb holds here is the immuneACCESS table cut down to in-frame rearrangements. Part of the clones is not present; checked against another copy, under half of the missing clones reflect an unresolved V gene, and the others are unexplained. That table is the source of V, J and clone size, and D and trimming were worked out from the DNA. This sample holds about 170,000 clones; 82% were observed only once. The top ten hold around 7% of the sample.

The CDR3 runs 14 amino acids, cysteine and phenylalanine included. The DNA shown is the 42-base CDR3, in frame from base 1. Trimming takes 3 bases from V and 8 bases from J, and the germline ends sit 16 bases apart. CDR1 SGHTA and CDR2 FQGNSA are derived from the germline V gene. Recombination linked TRBV7-2 to TRBJ1-1, with no reliable assignment of the D segment. This TCR derives from a woman aged 40-49 years with COVID-19, enrolled during active disease. The material sequenced was peripheral blood. The CDR3 reads CASSFSGGETEAFF. In nucleotides, the sequence is TGTGCCAGCAGCTTTTCGGGCGGGGAGACCGAAGCTTTCTTT.